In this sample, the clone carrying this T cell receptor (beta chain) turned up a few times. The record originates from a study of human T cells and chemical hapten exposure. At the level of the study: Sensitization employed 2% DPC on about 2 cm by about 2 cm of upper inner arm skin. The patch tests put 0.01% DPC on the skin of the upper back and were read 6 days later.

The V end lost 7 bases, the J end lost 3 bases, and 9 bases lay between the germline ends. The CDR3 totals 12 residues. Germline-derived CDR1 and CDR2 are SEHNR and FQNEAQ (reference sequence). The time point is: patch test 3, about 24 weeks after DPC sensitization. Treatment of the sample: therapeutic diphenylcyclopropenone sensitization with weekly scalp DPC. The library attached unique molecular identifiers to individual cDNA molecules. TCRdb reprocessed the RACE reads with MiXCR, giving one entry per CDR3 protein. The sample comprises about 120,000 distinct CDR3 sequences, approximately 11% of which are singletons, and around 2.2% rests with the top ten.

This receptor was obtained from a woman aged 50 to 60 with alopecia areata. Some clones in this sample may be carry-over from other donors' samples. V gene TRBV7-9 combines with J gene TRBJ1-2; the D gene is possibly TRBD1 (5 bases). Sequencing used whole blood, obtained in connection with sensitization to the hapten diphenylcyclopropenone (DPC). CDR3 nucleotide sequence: TGTGCCAGCAACAGAGGGGACTATGGCTACACCTTC. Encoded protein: CASNRGDYGYTF.